These 31 T cell receptor beta chains originate from one sample sequenced in a study of cytomegalovirus exposure and HLA in healthy donors. Amplification used 60 Vbeta primers and 13 Jbeta primers. The repertoire was sequenced with immunoSEQ multiplex PCR; TCRdb's copy has only in-frame clones and lacks some. The sample carries 150,000 to 200,000 clones, about 80% recorded once. The sequenced sample was PBMCs. These TCRs come from a woman between 40 and 50 years old in good health and CMV-seronegative.

The chain links TRBV18 to TRBJ2-1, with 8 bases aligning to TRBD1. In germline, CDR1 is KGHSH, CDR2 LQKENI. V lost 3 bases and J lost 10; bases outside the gene matches: 5. The CDR3 sequence is 13 residues long. Here the CDR3 DNA reads TGTGCCAGCTCACCCGCAGGGGGCAGAGAGCAGTTCTTC. The encoded protein is CASSPAGGREQFF.

V is TRBV7-2 and J is TRBJ1-5; a possible D gene is TRBD1 (5 bases). Germline V gene lookup returns CDR1 SGHTA and CDR2 FQGNSA. V dropped 1 base and J dropped 1 base, with 5 bases sitting between them. This CDR3 has 14 amino acids. The CDR3 DNA reads as TGTGCCAGCAGCTTAGGACAGAGCAATCAGCCCCAGCATTTT. Translating it yields CASSLGQSNQPQHF.

The V call is TRBV6-6, the J call TRBJ1-4, with D unresolved. The CDR3 extends over 14 amino acids. V was clipped by 7 bases and J by 3 bases, with 12 bases between them. The germline CDR1 and CDR2 sequences are MNHNY and SVGAGI (reference sequence). The CDR3 sequence is CASIRGSPNEKLFF. CDR3 sequence (DNA): TGTGCCAGCATTCGAGGGTCCCCTAATGAAAAACTGTTTTTT.

The V gene is TRBV2, the J gene TRBJ1-3; unclear D gene. CDR1 is SNHLY, CDR2 FYNNEI, per germline. Trimming removed 5 bases from V and 0 bases from J, with 14 bases in between. The CDR3 has 16 amino acids. CDR3 nucleotide sequence: TGTGCCAGCAGTTTACAATTCGTCTCCTCTGGAAACACCATATATTTT. As protein: CASSLQFVSSGNTIYF.

This clone was counted only a few times. The chain recombines TRBV4-1 with TRBJ1-4; 8 positions agree with TRBD1. This CDR3 contains 14 residues. The V segment lost 1 base and the J segment 7 bases; nucleotides outside the gene matches: 2. Germline V gives CDR1 MGHRA, CDR2 YSYEKL. CDR3 nucleotides: TGCGCCAGCAGCCAAGCACAGGGGGGTGAAAAACTGTTTTTT. Its protein is CASSQAQGGEKLFF.

The chain joins TRBV27 to TRBJ2-1; D perhaps matches TRBD2 (6 bases). The CDR3 totals 13 residues. Looked up from germline, CDR1 is MNHEY and CDR2 is SMNVEV (reference sequence). Between the trimmed V and J ends, which lost 6 bases and 0 bases, there was a span of 6 bases. The CDR3 DNA sequence: TGTGCCAGCAGGGAGGGCTCCTACAATGAGCAGTTCTTC. Translating it yields CASREGSYNEQFF.

The sample holds one count of this clone. The V gene is TRBV6-5, the J gene TRBJ2-3; D unresolved. The CDR3 sequence is 14 residues long. V gave up 5 bases and J gave up 4 bases, with 13 bases separating them. Per the germline V gene, CDR1 is MNHEY and CDR2 is SVGAGI. The CDR3 region has the DNA TGTGCCAGCAGTCGCCCTCTAGAACCAGATACGCAGTATTTT. Encoded protein: CASSRPLEPDTQYF.

This chain connects TRBV6-6 to TRBJ1-1; D is ambiguous. The V gene lost 5 bases and the J gene lost 6 bases, with 13 bases spanning the gap. The CDR3 runs 13 residues. Per germline, CDR1 MNHNY and CDR2 SVGAGI (reference sequence). DNA of the CDR3: TGTGCCAGCAGTGGGGAGGGTTTGGCTGAAGCTTTCTTT. Its translation: CASSGEGLAEAFF.

The CDR3 DNA follows: TGTGCCAGCAGCTTATATCGCGGGGGAATGGATGAGCAGTTCTTC. It encodes CASSLYRGGMDEQFF. V usage is TRBV7-2 and J usage is TRBJ2-1, with 7 bases aligning to TRBD2. CDR1 is SGHTA, CDR2 FQGNSA, per germline. With 2 bases clipped from V and 8 bases from J, the junction kept 9 bases outside the gene matches. The CDR3 loop spans 15 amino acids. Full variable domain (outside the CDR3, taken from reference TRBV7-2 and TRBJ2-1): GAGVSQSPSNKVTEKGKDVELRCDPISGHTALYWYRQSLGQGLEFLIYFQGNSAPDKSGLPSDRFSAERTGGSVSTLTIQRTQQEDSAVYLCASSLYRGGMDEQFFGPGTRLTVL.

The chain recombines TRBV14 with TRBJ2-3, with TRBD1 matching 10 bases. The CDR3 contains 17 residues. With 4 bases clipped from V and 2 bases from J, the junction kept 9 bases outside the gene matches. The germline V gene encodes CDR1 SGHDN and CDR2 FVKESK. As DNA, the CDR3 is TGTGCCAGCAGCCCCTGGGACAGGGGTACTAACACAGATACGCAGTATTTT. This translates into CASSPWDRGTNTDTQYF.

The V call is TRBV4-1, the J call TRBJ1-2; TRBD1 is a possible D gene (6 bases). This CDR3 spans 15 amino acids. Trimming cost V 2 bases and J 8 bases, with 18 bases left between them. Looked up from germline, CDR1 is MGHRA and CDR2 is YSYEKL. The CDR3 sequence: CASSQTGTPTGGYTF. For the CDR3, the DNA is TGCGCCAGCAGCCAAACCGGGACACCCACCGGGGGCTACACCTTC.

This clone was seen a single time. The V call is TRBV5-6, the J call TRBJ1-2, with TRBD1 matching over 9 bases. V was pared by 3 bases and J by 1 base, with 10 bases of the junction left unmatched. The CDR3 is 17 amino acids. The germline gives CDR1 SGHDT, CDR2 YYEEEE. Here the CDR3 DNA reads TGTGCCAGCAGCTCAACGGGACAGGGTCAATTTAACTATGGCTACACCTTC. This sequence encodes CASSSTGQGQFNYGYTF.

The DNA for the CDR3 is TGTGTCAGTACAGCGGGACTCTCCTACAATGAGCAGTTCTTC. It specifies CVSTAGLSYNEQFF. The rearrangement links TRBV6-6 to TRBJ2-1; 7 positions agree with TRBD2. Looked up from germline, CDR1 is MNHNY and CDR2 is SVGAGI (reference sequence). The CDR3 is 14 amino acids.

This sequence joins TRBV4-1 and TRBJ2-3; 8 bases map to TRBD1. Per germline, CDR1 MGHRA and CDR2 YSYEKL. Trimming cost V 3 bases and J 1 base; bases outside gene matches: 3. The CDR3 is 15 amino acids. CDR3 loop: CASSHGTGGTDTQYF. DNA of the CDR3: TGCGCCAGCAGCCACGGGACAGGCGGCACAGATACGCAGTATTTT.

The rearrangement uses TRBV7-2 and TRBJ2-5; D uncertain. The better agreement between TRBJ2-7 and the DNA end casts doubt on the J call. The CDR3 length is 11 residues. Germline CDR1 SGHTA, CDR2 FQGNSA. The CDR3 reads CASSSFYEQYF. The CDR3 DNA follows: TGTGCCAGCAGCAGTTTCTACGAGCAGTACTTC.

CDR3 coding DNA: TGTGCCAGAGCCGAGACAGGGTACTACGAGCAGTACTTC. Translating it yields CARAETGYYEQYF. The V and J genes are TRBV28 and TRBJ2-7; 7 bases are shared with TRBD1. From germline, CDR1 is MDHEN and CDR2 SYDVKM. V shed 9 bases, J shed 3 bases, and the junction held 8 bases outside the gene matches. This CDR3 has 13 amino acids.

This CDR3 reads CASSRQTSGSSGANVLTF. The CDR3 nucleotides are TGCGCCAGCAGCCGCCAAACTTCCGGGAGCTCTGGGGCCAACGTCCTGACTTTC. V is TRBV4-1 and J is TRBJ2-6; D may be TRBD2 (6 bases). Per the germline V gene, CDR1 is MGHRA and CDR2 is YSYEKL. Deletions cut 4 bases from V and 0 bases from J, with 16 bases between. CDR3 length equals 18 residues.

The V call is TRBV5-1, the J call TRBJ2-3, with 12 bases identical to TRBD2. The CDR3 is 15 amino acids. The V gene's germline CDR1 is SGHRS and CDR2 YFSETQ. The V and J ends lost 4 bases and 0 bases, in that order; junction bases with no gene match: 0. CDR3 nucleotides: TGCGCCAGCAGCGGACTAGCGGGGAGCACAGATACGCAGTATTTT. Protein: CASSGLAGSTDTQYF.

This clone was detected a few times. V is TRBV2 and J is TRBJ1-5; D remains ambiguous. The CDR3 has 15 amino acids. Per the germline V gene, CDR1 is SNHLY and CDR2 is FYNNEI. The V end lost 1 base, the J end lost 2 bases, and 9 bases lay between the germline ends. CDR3 amino acids: CASSEVYIGNQPQHF. The CDR3 nucleotides are TGTGCCAGCAGTGAAGTGTACATCGGCAATCAGCCCCAGCATTTT.

V usage is TRBV14 and J usage is TRBJ1-1; unclear D gene. Germline CDR1 reads SGHDN; CDR2 reads FVKESK. Deletions cut 0 bases from V and 6 bases from J, with 11 bases between. This CDR3 is 14 amino acids long. The CDR3 DNA is TGTGCCAGCAGCCAAGAGGGGAGGTCGGCTGAAGCTTTCTTT. Its translation is CASSQEGRSAEAFF.

This clone was observed a handful of times. CDR3: CAWLKDRIRVRYTF. CDR3 sequence (DNA): TGTGCCTGGCTAAAAGACAGGATTAGGGTGCGCTACACCTTC. The V and J genes are TRBV30 and TRBJ1-2; TRBD1 might be the D (6 bases). V lost 5 bases, J lost 9 bases, and 22 bases lay in between. The CDR3 has 14 amino acids. CDR1 is GTSNPN, CDR2 SVGIG, per germline (reference sequence).

This clone showed up just a few times. The chain couples TRBV5-8 to TRBJ2-2; D is possibly TRBD2 (6 bases). The germline CDR1 and CDR2 sequences are SGHTS and YDEGEE. The length of the CDR3 is 15 residues. The V end was cut by 5 bases, the J end by 0 bases, with 11 bases between. The CDR3 DNA follows: TGTGCCAGCAGGTGGGGGGACGCGAACACCGGGGAGCTGTTTTTT. Residues: CASRWGDANTGELFF.

This clone is a singleton in its sample. The chain recombines TRBV7-9 with TRBJ1-6; 11 positions agree with TRBD1. Germline assignment: CDR1 SEHNR and CDR2 FQNEAQ (reference sequence). Trimming took 11 bases from V and 9 from J; bases not matched to a gene: 6. The CDR3 has 13 residues. The chain's CDR3 is CAGGQGASSPLHF. CDR3 DNA sequence: TGTGCCGGAGGACAGGGGGCAAGTTCACCCCTCCACTTT.

The V call is TRBV5-1, the J call TRBJ2-4; possible D gene TRBD2, 6 bases. The CDR3 spans 14 residues. Trimming removed 3 bases at V and 8 bases at J, with 15 bases between. In germline, CDR1 is SGHRS, CDR2 YFSETQ. This CDR3 reads CASSSGTPLDIQYF. CDR3 bases: TGCGCCAGCAGCTCCGGGACTCCCTTGGACATTCAGTACTTC.

The CDR3 nucleotides read TGTGCCAGCAGCTATAGGGGCGGAGACAATGAGCAGTTCTTC. Encoded protein: CASSYRGGDNEQFF. V gene TRBV7-2 combines with J gene TRBJ2-1, with D tentatively TRBD1 (5 bases). This CDR3 spans 14 amino acids. CDR1 is SGHTA, CDR2 FQGNSA, per germline. The V gene lost 4 bases and the J gene lost 5 bases, with 12 bases spanning the gap.

CDR3 in DNA: TGTGCCAGCAGCCTAAAACAGGGGAACACTGAAGCTTTCTTT. This codes for CASSLKQGNTEAFF. The chain has TRBV7-2 and TRBJ1-1, with D possibly being TRBD1 (6 bases). Germline V gene sequence: CDR1 SGHTA, CDR2 FQGNSA. V shed 5 bases and J shed 1 base, with 11 bases lying between them. The CDR3 spans 14 residues.

The chain couples TRBV5-6 to TRBJ1-4; tentative D call: TRBD1 (5 bases). This CDR3 region has 16 residues. The germline gives CDR1 SGHDT, CDR2 YYEEEE. Trimming took off 0 bases at V and 8 bases at J, with 17 bases between the two ends. Here the CDR3 DNA reads TGTGCCAGCAGCTTGGCTCAGTCCCCAGGGTCGGAAAAACTGTTTTTT. Translating it yields CASSLAQSPGSEKLFF.

For the CDR3, the DNA is TGTGCCAGTAGCCGGGACACTTATCAGCCCCAGCATTTT. Its translation: CASSRDTYQPQHF. The chain has TRBV19 and TRBJ1-5, with a possible D match to TRBD1 (6 bases). The length of the CDR3 is 13 residues. Germline CDR1 LNHDA, CDR2 SQIVND (reference sequence). The V and J ends lost 6 bases and 5 bases respectively, with 11 bases between them.

This clone occurred once. The chain carries TRBV5-8 and TRBJ2-6; D remains ambiguous. Trimming left V 3 bases short and J 0 bases short, with 7 bases between. From germline, CDR1 is SGHTS and CDR2 YDEGEE. This CDR3 contains 15 residues. The DNA for the CDR3 is TGTGCCAGCAGCTCCCCCCGCTCTGGGGCCAACGTCCTGACTTTC. It yields the protein CASSSPRSGANVLTF. Variable domain in full (rest from reference TRBV5-8 and TRBJ2-6): EAGVTQSPTHLIKTRGQQATLRCSPISGHTSVYWYQQALGLGLQFLLWYDEGEERNRGNFPPRFSGRQFPNYSSELNVNALELEDSALYLCASSSPRSGANVLTFGAGSRLTVL.

This chain connects TRBV5-1 to TRBJ1-1; D gene uncertain. This CDR3 contains 14 residues. CDR1 SGHRS and CDR2 YFSETQ come from the germline V gene. V was pared by 4 bases and J by 0 bases, with 10 bases between. The CDR3, as DNA: TGCGCCAGCAGCGGAGGAGCAGTGAACACTGAAGCTTTCTTT. It translates to CASSGGAVNTEAFF.

V and J are TRBV7-8 and TRBJ2-5, with no clear D. Germline-derived CDR1 and CDR2 are SGHVS and FQNEAQ. Trimming took 5 bases from V and 2 from J, leaving 3 bases between them. CDR3 length equals 11 residues. The CDR3 loop reads CASSQQETQYF. CDR3 DNA sequence: TGTGCCAGCAGCCAACAAGAGACCCAGTACTTC.